The 27 T cell receptor beta chains in this list originate from one sample, sequenced in a study of T cell repertoires in cytomegalovirus infection (dated 2019 in TCRdb). Sequencing relied on an Illumina HiSeq 1500. The raw public data were reprocessed by TCRdb itself: fastp quality trimming at Q25, MiXCR clonotype calling, in-frame beta chains only. Every CDR3 protein is listed once, alongside the most common genes and DNA of its rows. This sample lists 250,000 to 300,000 distinct CDR3 sequences; about 23% were detected once. Of the sample, 11% to 15% falls within the top ten clones. Specimen: PBMCs. The receptors originated from a human donor in good health (CMV status not recorded). Some clones in this sample may be carry-over from other donors' samples.

This clonotype showed up just a few times. V usage is TRBV10-1 and J usage is TRBJ1-5; 7 bases are a match to TRBD1. The CDR3 is made up of 16 amino acids. Germline V gives CDR1 WNHNN, CDR2 SYGVQD (reference sequence). After removal of 8 bases from V and 0 bases from J, the junction contained 10 bases not matched to a gene. DNA for the CDR3: TGCGCCAGCGGGACAGCCAGATTCAATAGCAATCAGCCCCAGCATTTT. Amino acid sequence: CASGTARFNSNQPQHF.

This chain uses TRBV19 with TRBJ1-1, with a possible D match to TRBD1 (5 bases). The germline V gene encodes CDR1 LNHDA and CDR2 SQIVND (reference sequence). V was clipped by 6 bases and J by 3 bases, with 14 bases between them. The CDR3 is 14 amino acids. This CDR3 reads CASRRGRVDTEAFF. CDR3 bases: TGTGCCAGTAGAAGGGGTCGGGTTGACACTGAAGCTTTCTTT. Looking up the rest from reference TRBV19 and TRBJ1-1 gives the full variable domain: DGGITQSPKYLFRKEGQNVTLSCEQNLNHDAMYWYRQDPGQGLRLIYYSQIVNDFQKGDIAEGYSVSREKKESFPLTVTSAQKNPTAFYLCASRRGRVDTEAFFGQGTRLTVV.

The chain has TRBV7-2 and TRBJ1-5; D unresolved. Between the trimmed V and J ends, which lost 4 bases and 5 bases, there was a span of 9 bases. The CDR3 consists of 13 residues. The germline gives CDR1 SGHTA, CDR2 FQGNSA. The CDR3 loop reads CASSSRYDQPQHF. The CDR3 DNA is TGTGCCAGCAGCTCGAGGTACGATCAGCCCCAGCATTTT.

This clonotype was observed a few times. The chain employs TRBV28 and TRBJ1-6, with D unclear. This CDR3 spans 14 amino acids. Germline values: CDR1 MDHEN, CDR2 SYDVKM. V dropped 5 bases and J dropped 4 bases, with 9 bases sitting between them. The chain's CDR3 is CASSRVGYNSPLHF. As DNA, the CDR3 is TGTGCCAGCAGTAGGGTCGGTTATAATTCACCCCTCCACTTT. Filled out from reference TRBV28 and TRBJ1-6, the complete variable domain reads DVKVTQSSRYLVKRTGEKVFLECVQDMDHENMFWYRQDPGLGLRLIYFSYDVKMKEKGDIPEGYSVSREKKERFSLILESASTNQTSMYLCASSRVGYNSPLHFGNGTRLTVT.

The V call is TRBV5-6, the J call TRBJ2-7; D is ambiguous. The CDR3 consists of 14 residues. V lost 4 bases and J lost 0, with 11 bases in between. Germline V gene data show CDR1 as SGHDT and CDR2 as YYEEEE. The CDR3 DNA is TGTGCCAGCAGCGGCCCCCACTACTCCTACGAGCAGTACTTC. Protein product: CASSGPHYSYEQYF.

This chain's CDR3 is CASTQTAKNTEAFF. CDR3 in DNA: TGTGCCAGCACCCAGACAGCTAAGAACACTGAAGCTTTCTTT. J is TRBJ1-1 and V is TRBV6-2 or TRBV6-3, with D possibly matching TRBD1 (5 bases). Per germline, CDR1 MNHEY and CDR2 SVGEGT. Trimming cost V 7 bases and J 1 base, with 13 bases left between them. There are 14 residues in the CDR3.

V is TRBV9 and J is TRBJ1-2; D remains ambiguous. The CDR3 contains 13 residues. Germline V lookup: CDR1 SGDLS, CDR2 YYNGEE. Deletions cut 5 bases from V and 4 bases from J, with 12 bases between. In DNA form, the CDR3 reads TGTGCCAGCAGTGAACACCCAGGCTATGGCTACACCTTC. Translation gives CASSEHPGYGYTF. The complete variable domain, with remaining parts taken from reference TRBV9 and TRBJ1-2, reads DSGVTQTPKHLITATGQRVTLRCSPRSGDLSVYWYQQSLDQGLQFLIQYYNGEERAKGNILERFSAQQFPDLHSELNLSSLELGDSALYFCASSEHPGYGYTFGSGTRLTVV.

V usage is TRBV5-1 and J usage is TRBJ2-1, with a tentative D call TRBD2 (6 bases). CDR3 size: 15 residues. Germline assignment: CDR1 SGHRS and CDR2 YFSETQ. Trimming pared 3 bases from V and 4 bases from J, leaving 14 bases between. The CDR3 sequence is CASSSVAGSYNEQFF. Written as DNA, the CDR3 is TGCGCCAGCAGCTCGGTGGCCGGGAGTTACAATGAGCAGTTCTTC.

This clonotype was seen at least ten times. V and J are TRBV7-2 and TRBJ2-6, with a possible D match to TRBD1 (6 bases). CDR3 length: 17 amino acids. Germline V CDR1 and CDR2: SGHTA, FQGNSA. V lost 4 bases to trimming and J lost 1 base, with 14 bases between them. The CDR3 is CASSSRLTGSGANVLTF. The CDR3 bases are TGTGCCAGCAGCTCGCGACTCACAGGGTCTGGGGCCAACGTCCTGACTTTC.

This clonotype occurred once. This chain joins TRBV10-3 and TRBJ2-1; D uncertain. CDR1 and CDR2 (germline): ENHRY, SYGVKD. The V and J ends lost 8 bases and 3 bases respectively, with 5 bases between them. The CDR3 is 11 residues long. CDR3 in amino acids: CAIGNYNEQFF. DNA for the CDR3: TGTGCCATCGGAAACTACAATGAGCAGTTCTTC.

This clonotype was recorded many times. The V gene is TRBV6-2 or TRBV6-3, the J gene TRBJ2-2; no definite D call. V was clipped by 2 bases and J by 1 base, with 8 bases between them. Germline CDR1 and CDR2: MNHEY and SVGEGT. The CDR3 is 15 amino acids. The CDR3 reads CASSYARQNTGELFF. The CDR3 DNA reads TGTGCCAGCAGTTACGCTCGGCAGAACACCGGGGAGCTGTTTTTT.

This clonotype showed up just a few times. The chain combines TRBV7-2 with TRBJ1-4, with D perhaps matching TRBD1 (6 bases). The V and J ends lost 5 bases and 7 bases respectively, with 14 bases between them. The CDR3 totals 14 residues. CDR1 and CDR2 (germline): SGHTA, FQGNSA. CDR3 sequence (DNA): TGTGCCAGCAGCGGCGGGGGGCTCGGTGAAAAACTGTTTTTT. It encodes CASSGGGLGEKLFF.

This clonotype has more than one count but fewer than ten. This chain connects TRBV18 to TRBJ1-5, with 8 bases that match TRBD1. Germline CDR1 is KGHSH and CDR2 is LQKENI. The CDR3 consists of 14 residues. Trimming at V came to 5 bases and at J to 4 bases, leaving 4 bases not matched to a gene. CDR3 region: CASSSDRENQPQHF. The CDR3, as DNA: TGTGCCAGCTCATCGGACAGGGAGAATCAGCCCCAGCATTTT.

This clonotype was seen ten or more times. The V and J genes are TRBV7-2 and TRBJ2-5; 7 bases line up with TRBD2. The CDR3 has 15 amino acids. Germline V gives CDR1 SGHTA, CDR2 FQGNSA. V was pared by 4 bases and J by 6 bases, with 11 bases of the junction left unmatched. In DNA, the CDR3 is TGTGCCAGCAGCTCCCCGGGCCCAGCGGGGAAGACCCAGTACTTC. Residues: CASSSPGPAGKTQYF.

This clonotype came up once. The DNA of the CDR3 is TGTGCCAGCAGCTTAGGTTGGCGGGACTCAGAGACCCAGTACTTC. It encodes CASSLGWRDSETQYF. This chain joins TRBV7-2 and TRBJ2-5, with D possibly matching TRBD2 (6 bases). In germline, CDR1 is SGHTA, CDR2 FQGNSA. This CDR3 region has 15 residues. Trimming cost V 1 base and J 4 bases, with 13 bases left between them.

This clonotype was detected a few times. The chain employs TRBV20-1 and TRBJ2-1, with a tentative D call TRBD2 (6 bases). Per germline, CDR1 DFQATT and CDR2 SNEGSKA (reference sequence). The CDR3 totals 14 residues. The germline V and J ends were trimmed by 0 bases and 6 bases, with 12 bases remaining between them. The CDR3 sequence is CSARDTSRGNEQFF. CDR3 nucleotide sequence: TGCAGTGCTAGAGATACATCGCGGGGCAATGAGCAGTTCTTC.

The chain is built from TRBV15 and TRBJ2-2, with D maybe TRBD1 (6 bases). Germline V CDR1 and CDR2: LNHNV, YYDKDF (reference sequence). Trimming took 1 base from V and 6 from J, leaving 9 bases between them. The CDR3 is 14 residues long. CDR3 DNA sequence: TGTGCCACCAGCAGAGTCAGGGGCGCCGGGGAGCTGTTTTTT. Protein product: CATSRVRGAGELFF.

This clonotype was counted a few times. The gene calls are TRBV11-2 and TRBJ1-2; D gene uncertain. CDR1 SGHAT and CDR2 FQNNGV come from the germline V gene. The CDR3 spans 14 residues. Trimming removed 0 bases at V and 4 bases at J, with 9 bases between. The CDR3 region is CASSLDLMTYGYTF. The CDR3 DNA reads as TGTGCCAGCAGCTTAGATCTAATGACCTATGGCTACACCTTC.

This clonotype came up once. The rearrangement uses TRBV5-4 and TRBJ1-5, with unresolved D. The CDR3 totals 14 residues. CDR1 SGHNT and CDR2 YYREEE come from the germline V gene (reference sequence). Trimming left V 2 bases short and J 7 bases short, with 13 bases between. The CDR3 coding sequence is TGTGCCAGCAGCTTTTGGGGTCTGGGGCAGCCCCAGCATTTT. Amino acid sequence: CASSFWGLGQPQHF.

The J gene is TRBJ1-5, the V gene TRBV25-1; maybe TRBD1 (6 bases). This CDR3 is 14 amino acids long. Trimming removed 4 bases from V and 11 bases from J, with 18 bases in between. Per germline, CDR1 MGHDK and CDR2 SYGVNS. CDR3 in DNA: TGTGCCAGCAGTGTTGGACAGCCTGGCGAGGCCCAGCATTTT. Its protein product is CASSVGQPGEAQHF.

This clonotype was recorded a few times. The chain carries TRBV20-1 and TRBJ1-6; D is unresolved. CDR1 is DFQATT, CDR2 SNEGSKA, per germline (reference sequence). Trimming took 1 base from V and 10 from J, leaving 11 bases between them. This CDR3 is built from 13 residues. The CDR3 region is CSARATDGSPLHF. In nucleotides, the CDR3 is TGCAGTGCTAGAGCGACTGACGGCTCACCCCTCCACTTT.

The CDR3 bases are TGTGCCAGCACCAGACAGGGCGAGTATGGCTACACCTTC. Amino acid sequence: CASTRQGEYGYTF. The V gene is TRBV6-6, the J gene TRBJ1-2, with TRBD1 matching 7 bases. V gave up 7 bases and J gave up 5 bases; unmatched junction bases: 7. This CDR3 spans 13 amino acids. CDR1 is MNHNY, CDR2 SVGAGI, per germline (reference sequence).

J is TRBJ2-5 and V is TRBV24-1; 9 bases are shared with TRBD1. Germline assignment: CDR1 KGHDR and CDR2 SFDVKD. With V trimmed by 4 bases and J by 5 bases, 7 bases remained unmatched. There are 15 residues in the CDR3. The CDR3: CATSDRGQGRETQYF. CDR3 DNA: TGTGCCACCAGTGACCGCGGACAGGGGAGGGAGACCCAGTACTTC.

This sequence joins TRBV20-1 and TRBJ1-1; no definite D call. V lost 0 bases, J lost 4 bases, and 9 bases lay in between. CDR3 length equals 13 residues. The germline V gene encodes CDR1 DFQATT and CDR2 SNEGSKA (reference sequence). CDR3 protein: CSAREAMTTEAFF. DNA for the CDR3: TGCAGTGCTAGAGAAGCGATGACCACTGAAGCTTTCTTT.

There are many counts of this clonotype. The chain carries TRBV6-5 and TRBJ2-7; possible D gene TRBD2, 5 bases. Germline CDR1 and CDR2: MNHEY and SVGAGI. V was trimmed by 2 bases and J by 0 bases, leaving 8 bases between them. This CDR3 has 14 residues. This chain's CDR3 is CASSYTRVSYEQYF. In DNA form, the CDR3 reads TGTGCCAGCAGTTACACGAGGGTCTCCTACGAGCAGTACTTC.

This clonotype turned up a few times. V is TRBV29-1 and J is TRBJ2-5; D uncertain. From germline, CDR1 is SQVTM and CDR2 ANQGSEA. V lost 4 bases and J lost 0, with 6 bases in between. The CDR3 spans 12 residues. As DNA, the CDR3 is TGCAGCGTTGGACGGAACCAAGAGACCCAGTACTTC. This translates into CSVGRNQETQYF. Full variable domain (rest looked up from reference TRBV29-1 and TRBJ2-5): SAVISQKPSRDICQRGTSLTIQCQVDSQVTMMFWYRQQPGQSLTLIATANQGSEATYESGFVIDKFPISRPNLTFSTLTVSNMSPEDSSIYLCSVGRNQETQYFGPGTRLLVL.

V usage is TRBV6-2 or TRBV6-3 and J usage is TRBJ2-5, with 10 positions matching TRBD2. J lost 3 bases, V lost 4 bases, and 11 bases had no gene match. Germline assignment: CDR1 MNHEY and CDR2 SVGEGT. The CDR3 spans 17 residues. The CDR3 coding sequence is TGTGCCAGCAGTTTCTCAGTTAGCGGGAGGAGAAAAGAGACCCAGTACTTC. It is translated as CASSFSVSGRRKETQYF.